Given below is one TCR beta chain in context. The sample comes from a study of blood T cell repertoires in COVID-19. For the study at large: Italy, Spain and the United States were the sources of the convalescent and acute COVID-19 samples. Sample material is recorded as cDNA or gDNA derived from T cells, B-cell-depleted T cells, or PBMCs.

The germline V gene encodes CDR1 SNHLY and CDR2 FYNNEI. Between the trimmed V and J ends, which lost 7 bases and 8 bases, there was a span of 12 bases. The CDR3 length is 13 residues. Original methodology: Reference gene primer amplification gave estimated nucleated cell counts. Measured with immunoSEQ multiplex PCR; TCRdb has only the in-frame clones, and not every one. For V, J and clone size, that table is used; D and trimming come from the DNA. This table holds approximately 52,000 clones, about 85% found once. The TCR originated in a human donor in a cohort sampled during active COVID-19. Sequencing was carried out using peripheral blood. The chain employs TRBV2 and TRBJ1-6; D is perhaps TRBD1 (5 bases). In DNA, the CDR3 is TGTGCCAGCAAACGTGAAGGGGATTCACCCCTCCACTTT. It translates to CASKREGDSPLHF.